What follows describes a single T cell receptor (beta chain). Its antigen is not known. This entry belongs to a study of shared clonotypes between healthy human individuals. Findings and limits, study-wide: The donor pool, a small one, limited the genetic and exposure-history diversity represented. Sequencing of the sorted subsets was shown by rarefaction to be incomplete despite large depth. Memory subsets generally showed lower estimated richness than naive subsets. A handful of donors held 5% to 5.5% of naive CD4 clonotypes in common.

V was clipped by 0 bases and J by 3 bases, with 11 bases between them. The germline gives CDR1 MNHEY, CDR2 SVGAGI. The CDR3 runs to 15 residues. Measured with immunoSEQ multiplex PCR; TCRdb has only the in-frame clones, and not every one. The table has roughly 2.6 million clones, around nine tenths seen once. The specimen sequenced was naive CD4+ T cells sorted from blood. This sample's subset: CD45RA+ positively selected. The chain joins TRBV6-5 to TRBJ1-1; D remains ambiguous. This receptor was taken from a man aged 18 to 35 in good health. CDR3 sequence: CASSYSRVGHTEAFF. In nucleotides, the CDR3 is TGTGCCAGCAGTTACTCGCGGGTCGGTCACACTGAAGCTTTCTTT.